A selection of T cell receptor beta chains follows, all from one sample in a study of T cell responses to AZD1222 COVID-19 vaccine. Only in-frame clones appear in the TCRdb table, and some are missing; sequencing was by immunoSEQ multiplex PCR. The repertoire includes 130,000 or so clones, roughly 84% of them detected once, and more than 10% sits in the top ten. The sample consisted of peripheral blood, taken on day 0 of AZD1222 vaccination. These receptors came from an adult in good health. Both conserved end residues are trimmed from each CDR3. The D gene is left open where the match is weak.

>TRBV7-9|NA|TRBJ1-2
ASSLPQGWDGYT
>TRBV3-1/TRBV3-2|NA|TRBJ2-5
ASSQAGQETQY
>TRBV5-6|TRBD1|TRBJ2-1
ASSSRGPYNEQF
>TRBV24-1|TRBD1|TRBJ2-3
ATSDPGQPLDTQY
>TRBV28|TRBD1|TRBJ2-7
ASRAGTGPFYEQY
>TRBV2|TRBD1|TRBJ1-2
ASSLGTGNGYT
>TRBV14|TRBD1|TRBJ1-2
ASSRIGQGAVGYT
>TRBV2|NA|TRBJ2-7
ASRADHYEQY
>TRBV9|NA|TRBJ2-7
ASSVGGDPPLYEQY
>TRBV10-3|NA|TRBJ1-5
AISYDTYNQPQH
>TRBV2|NA|TRBJ1-5
ASTGAENQPQH
>TRBV5-6|NA|TRBJ2-5
ASSRIGREVWETQY
>TRBV6-4|TRBD2|TRBJ2-1
ASSRAGSLSSYNEQF
>TRBV6-2/TRBV6-3|NA|TRBJ2-6
ASSLIKGDGANVLT
>TRBV7-9|NA|TRBJ1-1
ASLWTGTANINTEAF
>TRBV5-4|TRBD1|TRBJ2-5
ASSLAGLLARGTGETQY
>TRBV7-9|TRBD1|TRBJ1-2
ASSPSGRGLDRYGYT
>TRBV7-9|TRBD1|TRBJ2-7
ASSWDRDEQY
>TRBV4-1|TRBD1|TRBJ2-7
ASSPLRGQGPSINSEQY
>TRBV10-2|NA|TRBJ1-5
ASSDSWGSNQPQH
>TRBV4-2|TRBD2|TRBJ2-3
ASSQLRAGGRTDTQY
>TRBV5-6|TRBD2|TRBJ2-2
ASSSLAGADTGELF
>TRBV5-1|TRBD2|TRBJ2-1
ASSNRLAGGQGYEQF
>TRBV12-3/TRBV12-4|NA|TRBJ1-5
ASSDGPQPQH
>TRBV7-2|NA|TRBJ1-6
ASSVDSRSPLH
>TRBV24-1|TRBD1|TRBJ1-1
ATSDNDRVAAF
>TRBV28|TRBD1|TRBJ1-5
ASTRQGSSQPQH
>TRBV11-2|NA|TRBJ1-2
ASSPTTNYGYT
>TRBV7-8|NA|TRBJ1-5
ASSLGNNQPQH
>TRBV18|NA|TRBJ1-1
ASSPRAATEAEAF
>TRBV19|NA|TRBJ1-1
ASSIPGSPEAF
>TRBV19|TRBD2|TRBJ2-1
ASSMPSGTSGYNEQF
>TRBV21-1|NA|TRBJ2-1
ASSKTVWERPSYNEQF
>TRBV7-9|NA|TRBJ2-1
ASSLVDEQF
>TRBV10-3|NA|TRBJ1-1
AISEGRGAMNTEAF
>TRBV21-1|NA|TRBJ1-5
ANPNFPVGQPQH
>TRBV18|NA|TRBJ2-4
ASAGSGSKNIQY
>TRBV6-5|NA|TRBJ1-1
ASRQDEGWSEAF
>TRBV12-3/TRBV12-4|NA|TRBJ2-2
ASMGATGELF
>TRBV29-1|TRBD2|TRBJ2-5
SVEVNSGSVETQY
>TRBV29-1|TRBD2|TRBJ2-7
SAAGLAGAYEQY
>TRBV7-9|NA|TRBJ1-3
ASSLSRAPLGNTIY
>TRBV28|NA|TRBJ1-2
ASTSAAYGYT
>TRBV9|TRBD2|TRBJ2-1
ASSVLAGGPGNEQF
>TRBV5-6|NA|TRBJ1-3
ASSLGRGLSGNTIY
>TRBV15|TRBD2|TRBJ2-1
ATSRDAGLERSYEQF
>TRBV10-3|TRBD2|TRBJ2-3
AISGQREHTDTQY
>TRBV18|NA|TRBJ1-1
ASSPVLGPAF
>TRBV5-5|TRBD1|TRBJ2-7
ASSYATGATYEQY
>TRBV7-2|NA|TRBJ1-2
ASSLRGGSPDGYT
>TRBV5-1|NA|TRBJ1-1
ASSGQVNTEAF
>TRBV11-2|TRBD1|TRBJ2-1
ASSLERGPYNEQF
>TRBV9|TRBD1|TRBJ1-2
ASSAATGISGYT
>TRBV10-3|NA|TRBJ1-2
AIKKDDRNPSGYT
>TRBV24-1|NA|TRBJ2-1
ATSDLQEGPYNEQF